This T cell receptor (beta chain) was identified during a study of HIV-infected patients and healthy controls (dated by TCRdb to the mid-2010s). Some background on the complete study: CD4 counts rose modestly but significantly in most of the 16 patients after three months of therapy, yet stayed below normal ranges. The CD4:CD8 ratio rose slightly, whereas CD8 counts showed no consistent shift during early therapy. Viral load became undetectable in about 65% of the 16 patients by the second bleed and in all patients after a further year of therapy. Patients lacked overall T-cell lymphocytopenia, and total CDR3 counts per chain did not differ significantly from controls. The study tested whether deep TCR repertoire sequencing of HIV patients' small blood samples could capture immune perturbation and reconstitution.

The table lists this clonotype with a few counts. No cognate antigen has been identified for it. Within one base of it there is no much larger clone, and no base qualities were kept. Reverse transcription of around 490 ng RNA was performed with SuperScript III using primers directed against the alpha and beta constant regions. Separate alpha and beta chain libraries were generated by chain-specific third strand synthesis with multiplexing indices. The protocol used a single primer pair to amplify all rearrangements within a chain, which avoided primer bias, and attached molecular barcodes to each cDNA molecule. Purified cDNA was joined by T4 RNA Ligase 1 to a 5' RACE adapter carrying a random hexamer and the SP2 sequencing primer site. Second strand synthesis was primed from the SP2 site with Phusion polymerase, using slow temperature ramps to favor optimal annealing. Each molecule's 12-nucleotide barcode consisted of two random hexamer sequences, both added before amplification and joined together. A short first PCR added P5 and P7 adapter elements plus a second index, followed by an approximately 21-cycle amplification PCR with P5s and P7 primers. In total the libraries went through roughly 29 PCR cycles, after which the libraries were quantified on a Qubit, sized on a Bioanalyzer, and diluted to 3 to 4.5 nM. The normalized libraries were sequenced on an Illumina MiSeq using 2 x 250 paired-end kits. Reverse transcription reactions were cleaned up on MinElute columns and eluted into 7.5 to 10 ul Tris-Cl. The adapter ligations were run for around 25 hours at 16 degrees C, and AMPure XP beads at a 1:1 ratio were afterwards used to clean them. On the authors' methods: Demultiplexed FASTQ files were processed with a modified Decombinator by which V, J, insert and barcode information was output. Sequences that shared a barcode but differed from the dominant sequence were discarded as errors, and original cDNA molecules were estimated by counting barcodes clustered at Levenshtein distance 3. Downstream analyses used R packages ineq, vegan, igraph and RCytoscape, with IMGT nomenclature and CDR3 definitions. V gene usage was calculated across distinct sequences, with every TCR tallied a single time to avoid skew from clonal expansion. Similarity networks connected unique CDR3 amino acid sequences within a donor whenever two sequences differed by a single Levenshtein edit. Published HIV-specific CDR3s (around 90 alpha, about 640 beta) and CMV-specific CDR3s (roughly 14 alpha, around 240 beta) were compiled and searched for in the repertoires. Lower sequence numbers were not the cause of the decreased diversity in patients, as random subsampling to size-matched repertoires showed. Clones were called with MiXCR by TCRdb after fastp trimmed the public reads at Q25, and only in-frame beta chains were retained. CDR3 protein duplicates are merged, each entry listing the most common genes and DNA. The V and J calls and clone size are TCRdb's, not the authors'. In all, the sample holds fewer than 5,000 distinct CDR3 sequences, and roughly 5.5% of those were seen once. Around 34% of the sample goes to the ten largest clones.

Results and caveats for the whole study, not just this receptor: Treated samples reflected only approximately 13 weeks of therapy, arguably too short to observe immune reconstitution given low adult thymic output. Both the Jaccard index and the count of highly shared sequences showed that healthy controls shared more CDR3s between individuals than HIV+ patients did. Alpha-chain CDR3s from MAIT cells occurred at high frequency in healthy controls but were severely depleted in HIV+ repertoires. Comparisons were complicated by unequal numbers of distinct sequences between patients and controls, and rare events from HIV-infected data were overweighted by size-matching. The study did not determine donor HLA types. During therapy, HIV-associated CDR3s significantly decreased in frequency, while CMV-associated CDR3s did not change significantly, though most became more frequent. In HIV-infected patients, the apparent post-therapy recovery of the Gini index was not replicated in size-matched repertoire data. Mean usage differed significantly between HIV-infected patients and controls for eight alpha and eight beta V genes. Significantly higher mean Gini indices were seen in HIV-infected repertoires than in controls, possibly reflecting oligoclonality. Slight age and sex profile differences between the study cohorts did not explain the observed diversity differences. Only sixteen HIV-infected individuals were processed, which the authors considered a major limit on how widely the findings apply. Alpha-beta chain pairing was not determined in the samples. Healthy control repertoires showed roughly threefold more distinct CDR3s and higher Shannon diversity than untreated HIV+ repertoires. The use of whole blood limited sequencing depth and precluded separation of the dynamics of distinct T-cell subpopulations.

V is cut by 6 bases and J by 4 bases, and the space between the germline ends is 11 bases. CDR1 SQVTM and CDR2 ANQGSEA were looked up in the germline V gene. The CDR3 covers 12 residues, taking in both the cysteine and the phenylalanine. This entry keeps only the CDR3 DNA: 36 bases, framed from base 1. Follow-up blood from HIV-infected patients was collected roughly three months, about 14 weeks, after antiretroviral therapy began. Whole blood was used without fractionating the cells, so the repertoire represented all peripheral T cells without sorting. For RNA extraction, about 2.7 ml of peripheral blood was collected into Tempus tubes. Treatment interruptions were among the grounds for excluding patients from enrollment, as were febrile or AIDS-related illness, tumors, hepatitis B or C coinfection, immunomodulatory therapy and recent vaccination. Residual genomic DNA was removed with the TURBO-DNase kit and globin mRNA was depleted with GLOBINclear.

The material was blood, obtained during antiretroviral therapy. Recombination joined TRBV29-1 with TRBJ2-3; the D gene remains uncertain. This clonotype was obtained from an adult with HIV infection. The sequenced DNA: TGCAGCGTGGTAGGGCCCCCAGATACGCAGTATTTT. It specifies CSVVGPPDTQYF.